These 24 T cell receptor beta chains were sequenced from one sample in a study of blood T cell repertoires in COVID-19. The method was immunoSEQ multiplex PCR; TCRdb's version includes in-frame clones alone and lacks a portion of them. The table includes under 300,000 clones, 70% to 90% detected once. Sequenced material: PBMCs or T cells enriched from blood (not recorded which). All receptors come from a woman aged 45-60 years who had recovered from COVID-19.

The sample holds a few counts of this clone. This chain connects TRBV30 to TRBJ2-5, with 11 positions matching TRBD2. V lost 3 bases, J lost 4 bases, and 4 bases stayed unmatched. CDR3 length: 14 amino acids. CDR1 and CDR2 (germline): GTSNPN, SVGIG (reference sequence). The CDR3 region has the DNA TGTGCCTGGAGGTCTGGACTAGCGGGAGAGACCCAGTACTTC. Protein sequence: CAWRSGLAGETQYF.

V is TRBV5-1 and J is TRBJ1-6, with a weak D call TRBD1 (6 bases). The CDR3 totals 13 residues. The germline gives CDR1 SGHRS, CDR2 YFSETQ. Deletions cut 4 bases from V and 8 bases from J, with 10 bases between. For the CDR3, the DNA is TGCGCCAGCAGCGTAGACAGGCATTCACCCCTCCACTTT. Its protein is CASSVDRHSPLHF.

The V call is TRBV30, the J call TRBJ2-1; 8 nucleotides line up with TRBD2. Germline V gene data show CDR1 as GTSNPN and CDR2 as SVGIG (reference sequence). The CDR3 totals 19 residues. Trimming took 0 bases from V and 2 from J; bases not matched to a gene: 15. CDR3 DNA: TGTGCCTGGAGTGTTGGAGCGGGAGACTGGCTGTGCACCTACAATGAGCAGTTCTTC. Translating gives CAWSVGAGDWLCTYNEQFF.

This clone came up once. The gene calls are TRBV27 and TRBJ2-7; TRBD1 might be the D (6 bases). The germline V gene encodes CDR1 MNHEY and CDR2 SMNVEV (reference sequence). The V and J ends lost 6 bases and 3 bases respectively, with 15 bases between them. This CDR3 is 14 amino acids long. The CDR3 protein is CASRNTGWGYEQYF. In DNA form, the CDR3 reads TGTGCCAGCAGAAACACAGGGTGGGGCTACGAGCAGTACTTC.

The gene calls are TRBV9 and TRBJ2-1, with TRBD2 identical over 7 bases. The length of the CDR3 is 15 residues. CDR1 and CDR2 (germline): SGDLS, YYNGEE. V was clipped by 1 base and J by 3 bases; unmatched bases: 4. The CDR3 DNA reads TGTGCCAGCAGCGTAAGCGGGACGGGCTACAATGAGCAGTTCTTC. Protein product: CASSVSGTGYNEQFF.

The rearrangement uses TRBV14 and TRBJ1-2; D not resolved. V lost 2 bases to trimming and J lost 4 bases, with 8 bases between them. Germline V gene sequence: CDR1 SGHDN, CDR2 FVKESK. CDR3 size: 13 residues. CDR3 DNA sequence: TGTGCCAGCAGCCAACATCCCATCTATGGCTACACCTTC. The encoded protein is CASSQHPIYGYTF.

The count of this clone is one. The chain carries TRBV4-1 and TRBJ1-4, with a tentative D call TRBD1 (5 bases). The CDR3 runs to 16 residues. V dropped 1 base and J dropped 3 bases, with 12 bases sitting between them. CDR1 and CDR2 from the germline V gene are MGHRA and YSYEKL. The CDR3 spells CASSQAQEGPNEKLFF. CDR3 DNA sequence: TGCGCCAGCAGCCAAGCACAGGAAGGGCCTAATGAAAAACTGTTTTTT.

The CDR3 is CASRRILIRANEKLFF. The CDR3 DNA reads TGTGCCAGCAGGCGGATTCTTATTCGAGCTAATGAAAAACTGTTTTTT. This chain links TRBV28 with TRBJ1-4, with D unresolved. V gave up 6 bases and J gave up 3 bases, with 17 bases separating them. Germline V lookup: CDR1 MDHEN, CDR2 SYDVKM. CDR3 length: 16 amino acids.

This chain links TRBV11-2 with TRBJ1-2, with 7 bases lining up with TRBD1. The J segment lost 1 base and the V segment lost 6 bases, leaving 11 bases of the junction unmatched. This CDR3 comprises 16 residues. Per the germline V gene, CDR1 is SGHAT and CDR2 is FQNNGV. The CDR3 reads CASRSLTGRSNYGYTF. The CDR3 DNA sequence: TGTGCCAGCAGGTCATTGACAGGGAGAAGTAACTATGGCTACACCTTC.

The rearrangement uses TRBV29-1 and TRBJ2-7; perhaps TRBD1 as D (7 bases). The CDR3 length is 15 residues. Per germline, CDR1 SQVTM and CDR2 ANQGSEA. Trimming removed 3 bases at V and 0 bases at J, with 15 bases between. CDR3 sequence: CSVESQGGRSYEQYF. CDR3 sequence (DNA): TGCAGCGTTGAGTCCCAGGGGGGACGCTCCTACGAGCAGTACTTC.

The V call is TRBV5-1, the J call TRBJ1-2; possible D gene TRBD1, 6 bases. The CDR3 is 12 amino acids. Trimming took off 4 bases at V and 4 bases at J, with 8 bases between the two ends. Germline V gene sequence: CDR1 SGHRS, CDR2 YFSETQ. The CDR3 sequence: CASSMDSYGYTF. In DNA, the CDR3 is TGCGCCAGCAGCATGGACAGCTATGGCTACACCTTC.

The chain carries TRBV3-1 (or the pseudogene TRBV3-2) and TRBJ1-4; 8 nucleotides agree with TRBD1. The CDR3 consists of 15 residues. Germline values: CDR1 LGHDT, CDR2 YNNKEL (reference sequence). Trimming cost V 5 bases and J 3 bases; bases outside gene matches: 5. The CDR3 protein is CASSAQGQANEKLFF. The CDR3 nucleotides are TGTGCCAGCAGCGCGCAGGGACAGGCTAATGAAAAACTGTTTTTT.

V gene TRBV27 combines with J gene TRBJ2-7, with TRBD1 identical over 9 bases. This CDR3 contains 14 residues. CDR1 and CDR2 from the germline V gene are MNHEY and SMNVEV (reference sequence). Trimming took 3 bases from V and 1 from J; bases not matched to a gene: 1. The CDR3 sequence is CASSFGTGSYEQYF. CDR3 nucleotides: TGTGCCAGCAGTTTCGGGACAGGGTCCTACGAGCAGTACTTC.

The V gene is TRBV28, the J gene TRBJ1-5; TRBD1 aligns across 8 bases. Losses at the gene ends were 4 bases for V and 5 bases for J; bases not matched to a gene: 4. Germline V gene lookup returns CDR1 MDHEN and CDR2 SYDVKM. CDR3 length: 14 amino acids. The CDR3 bases are TGTGCCAGCAGTTCGGGACAGGAGTATCAGCCCCAGCATTTT. Its protein product is CASSSGQEYQPQHF.

The chain combines TRBV28 with TRBJ2-1, with 11 positions matching TRBD2. Germline V gives CDR1 MDHEN, CDR2 SYDVKM. Trimming cost V 3 bases and J 7 bases; bases outside gene matches: 8. This CDR3 has 16 residues. The CDR3 region is CASSFRLAGHRNEQFF. CDR3 DNA: TGTGCCAGCAGTTTCAGACTAGCGGGACATAGGAATGAGCAGTTCTTC.

The chain has TRBV3-1 (or the pseudogene TRBV3-2) and TRBJ1-2, with D tentatively TRBD1 (6 bases). The CDR3 is made up of 15 amino acids. V was shortened by 2 bases and J by 9 bases, with 19 bases between the two germline ends. Germline loops: CDR1 LGHDT, CDR2 YNNKEL (reference sequence). The CDR3 nucleotides are TGTGCCAGCAGCCAAAAGGGAGGGGGGCCATCAAGCTACACCTTC. The encoded protein is CASSQKGGGPSSYTF.

V gene TRBV3-1 (or the pseudogene TRBV3-2) combines with J gene TRBJ1-4; 7 positions match TRBD1. The CDR3 spans 15 residues. CDR1 is LGHDT, CDR2 YNNKEL, per germline (reference sequence). The V gene end was trimmed by 0 bases and the J gene end by 7 bases; junction bases not matched to a gene: 5. The CDR3 reads CASSQDIGGGEKLFF. Written as DNA, the CDR3 is TGTGCCAGCAGCCAAGATATAGGGGGCGGTGAAAAACTGTTTTTT.

This clone has just a few counts. This chain joins TRBV13 and TRBJ2-1; D call uncertain. V was trimmed by 1 base and J by 5 bases, leaving 15 bases between them. CDR3 size: 16 residues. Germline V lookup: CDR1 PRHDT, CDR2 FYEKMQ (reference sequence). CDR3 DNA sequence: TGTGCCAGCAGCTTAGTAACCTCCTTACTAAACAATGAGCAGTTCTTC. Amino acids: CASSLVTSLLNNEQFF.

The rearrangement joins TRBV10-3 to TRBJ2-1; 8 bases map to TRBD1. Germline V gene sequence: CDR1 ENHRY, CDR2 SYGVKD. The CDR3 runs 16 residues. Trimming took 0 bases from V and 5 from J; bases not matched to a gene: 6. The CDR3 here is CAISESWTGYNNEQFF. The CDR3 DNA is TGTGCCATCAGTGAGTCTTGGACAGGGTATAACAATGAGCAGTTCTTC.

The CDR3 is CASSRTQGYGYTF. The CDR3 nucleotides read TGTGCCAGCAGCCGGACCCAGGGTTATGGCTACACCTTC. This rearrangement joins TRBV6-2 or TRBV6-3 to TRBJ1-2; perhaps TRBD1 as D (5 bases). The CDR3 extends over 13 amino acids. CDR1 MNHEY and CDR2 SVGEGT come from the germline V gene. The V and J ends lost 6 bases and 5 bases respectively, with 13 bases between them.

V and J are TRBV7-2 and TRBJ2-7, with 10 bases lining up with TRBD2. The CDR3 is made up of 16 amino acids. The germline V gene has CDR1 SGHTA and CDR2 FQGNSA. After removal of 3 bases from V and 0 bases from J, the junction contained 5 bases not matched to a gene. DNA of the CDR3: TGTGCCAGCAGCTTGACAAGCGGGAGGGCCTCCTACGAGCAGTACTTC. Amino acid sequence: CASSLTSGRASYEQYF.

The V call is TRBV5-1, the J call TRBJ2-2, with no clear D. Looked up from germline, CDR1 is SGHRS and CDR2 is YFSETQ. V was clipped by 5 bases and J by 6 bases, with 17 bases between them. The CDR3 spans 15 residues. The CDR3 DNA follows: TGCGCCAGCAGGACGGAACGATGGAGCGCCGGGGAGCTGTTTTTT. It encodes CASRTERWSAGELFF. Together with reference TRBV5-1 and TRBJ2-2, the CDR3 gives the full variable domain: KAGVTQTPRYLIKTRGQQVTLSCSPISGHRSVSWYQQTPGQGLQFLFEYFSETQRNKGNFPGRFSGRQFSNSRSEMNVSTLELGDSALYLCASRTERWSAGELFFGEGSRLTVL.

CDR3: CASSEGGQGYSPLHF. The CDR3 bases are TGTGCCAGCAGTGAAGGTGGACAGGGGTATTCACCCCTCCACTTT. The rearrangement links TRBV2 to TRBJ1-6; 9 nucleotides agree with TRBD1. CDR3 length equals 15 residues. V gave up 1 base and J gave up 8 bases; unmatched junction bases: 3. In germline, CDR1 is SNHLY, CDR2 FYNNEI.

The rearrangement links TRBV2 to TRBJ2-7; 7 bases line up with TRBD2. Trimming cost V 6 bases and J 7 bases; bases outside gene matches: 12. This CDR3 region has 14 residues. Per germline, CDR1 SNHLY and CDR2 FYNNEI. In DNA form, the CDR3 reads TGTGCCAGCAGCCCTCCCGCGGGAGTCCTAGAGCAGTACTTC. Translated: CASSPPAGVLEQYF.